The 18 T cell receptor beta chains below were found in one sample sequenced in a study of shared clonotypes between healthy human individuals. Sequencing used immunoSEQ multiplex PCR; TCRdb keeps in-frame clones, though not all of them. The sample records about 1.1 million clones, roughly 74% being singletons. The sample was memory CD4+ T cells from PBMCs. Subset denoted: CD45RA-negative fraction. All receptors come from a man aged 18 to 29 in good health. Some clones in this sample may be carry-over from other donors' samples.

The chain has TRBV11-1 and TRBJ2-3; 8 bases line up with TRBD1. J was trimmed by 1 base and V by 2 bases; bases with no gene match: 5. Germline loops: CDR1 SGHAT, CDR2 FQDESV (reference sequence). The CDR3 is made up of 16 amino acids. CDR3 amino acids: CASSLTRQGRTDTQYF. CDR3 nucleotide sequence: TGTGCCAGCAGCTTAACGCGACAGGGGCGCACAGATACGCAGTATTTT.

The chain is built from TRBV7-2 and TRBJ1-5, with D tentatively TRBD1 (5 bases). Germline CDR1 and CDR2: SGHTA and FQGNSA. The CDR3 has 15 amino acids. V was cut by 1 base and J by 2 bases, with 9 bases left in between. The CDR3 region has the DNA TGTGCCAGCAGCTTAGACAGGTCTCGCAATCAGCCCCAGCATTTT. It codes for CASSLDRSRNQPQHF.

This clone was seen repeatedly, ten times or more. The chain recombines TRBV29-1 with TRBJ1-4; D uncertain. Germline V gives CDR1 SQVTM, CDR2 ANQGSEA. The V and J ends lost 5 bases and 7 bases respectively, with 5 bases between them. CDR3 length equals 10 residues. Written as DNA, the CDR3 is TGCAGCGTTTGGGGTGAAAAACTGTTTTTT. Translation: CSVWGEKLFF.

J is TRBJ1-2 and V is TRBV15; 10 nucleotides align to TRBD1. Trimming removed 6 bases from V and 4 bases from J; junction bases left unmatched: 11. Germline-derived CDR1 and CDR2 are LNHNV and YYDKDF (reference sequence). This CDR3 contains 16 residues. CDR3: CATRGTGAGGPYGYTF. Written as DNA, the CDR3 is TGTGCCACCAGAGGGACAGGGGCTGGAGGACCCTATGGCTACACCTTC.

This clone was picked up many times. The rearrangement links TRBV2 to TRBJ2-3, with D unresolved. The germline V gene encodes CDR1 SNHLY and CDR2 FYNNEI. Trimming stripped 5 bases from V and 0 bases from J, with 12 bases between. The CDR3 contains 15 residues. CDR3 sequence (DNA): TGTGCCAGCAGTACCAGCCAAATCAGCACAGATACGCAGTATTTT. Its translation is CASSTSQISTDTQYF.

CDR3 sequence reads: CASSKTGGWGSYEQYF. CDR3 DNA sequence: TGTGCCAGCAGCAAAACGGGCGGGTGGGGCTCCTACGAGCAGTACTTC. The chain combines TRBV5-4 with TRBJ2-7, with D tentatively TRBD2 (5 bases). V gave up 4 bases and J gave up 0 bases, with 17 bases separating them. This CDR3 region has 16 residues. Per germline, CDR1 SGHNT and CDR2 YYREEE (reference sequence). The variable domain in full, with the rest retrieved from reference TRBV5-4 and TRBJ2-7, is ETGVTQSPTHLIKTRGQQVTLRCSSQSGHNTVSWYQQALGQGPQFIFQYYREEENGRGNFPPRFSGLQFPNYSSELNVNALELDDSALYLCASSKTGGWGSYEQYFGPGTRLTVT.

The V call is TRBV28, the J call TRBJ2-3; the D gene could be TRBD1 or TRBD2 (5 bases each). This CDR3 region has 15 residues. V was shortened by 4 bases and J by 6 bases, with 17 bases between the two germline ends. Germline CDR1 reads MDHEN; CDR2 reads SYDVKM. The CDR3 is CASSSKADGADTQYF. The CDR3 coding sequence is TGTGCCAGCAGTTCCAAAGCGGACGGGGCGGATACGCAGTATTTT.

This clone was observed a single time. A much larger clone differs by one base, so this may be a read error. The same CDR3 arises from other DNA sequences in this sample as well. The CDR3 here is CAISGSGTSYNEQFF. In nucleotides, the CDR3 is TGTGCCATCAGTGGTAGCGGTACATCTTACAATGAGCAGTTCTTC. The rearrangement links TRBV10-3 to TRBJ2-1, with a weak D call TRBD2 (6 bases). V dropped 4 bases and J dropped 4 bases, with 14 bases sitting between them. This CDR3 has 15 residues. Looked up from germline, CDR1 is ENHRY and CDR2 is SYGVKD.

The chain couples TRBV5-1 to TRBJ1-2, with D uncertain. Germline CDR1 is SGHRS and CDR2 is YFSETQ. CDR3 length: 13 residues. V was shortened by 0 bases and J by 5 bases, with 8 bases between the two germline ends. CDR3 nucleotides: TGCGCCAGCAGCTTGGATAGGCGATATGGCTACACCTTC. Translating gives CASSLDRRYGYTF.

V and J are TRBV7-9 and TRBJ1-2, with D unclear. The germline V gene has CDR1 SEHNR and CDR2 FQNEAQ (reference sequence). Trimming pared 5 bases from V and 8 bases from J, leaving 15 bases between. This CDR3 spans 13 amino acids. CDR3 coding DNA: TGTGCCAGCAGCCAGGACGGCCCTAGGGGCTACACCTTC. This sequence encodes CASSQDGPRGYTF.

V and J are TRBV30 and TRBJ1-5, with a weak D call TRBD1 (5 bases). The CDR3 has 16 amino acids. V gave up 2 bases and J gave up 4 bases, with 18 bases separating them. Per germline, CDR1 GTSNPN and CDR2 SVGIG (reference sequence). CDR3 DNA: TGTGCCTGGAGTCCGTGGGGCAGGCAGGGAAATCAGCCCCAGCATTTT. Its translation: CAWSPWGRQGNQPQHF.

This rearrangement joins TRBV10-3 to TRBJ2-7; 9 positions agree with TRBD1. Germline loops: CDR1 ENHRY, CDR2 SYGVKD. CDR3 length: 17 amino acids. Unmatched junction bases numbered 16, after V lost 5 bases and J lost 5 bases. CDR3: CAISPWTGDGDSDEQYF. For the CDR3, the DNA is TGTGCCATCAGTCCTTGGACAGGGGATGGGGATTCGGACGAGCAGTACTTC.

This clone occurred a few times. The chain couples TRBV29-1 to TRBJ1-5, with unresolved D. V was clipped by 1 base and J by 6 bases, with 10 bases between them. Germline loops: CDR1 SQVTM, CDR2 ANQGSEA. The CDR3 runs to 13 residues. In DNA form, the CDR3 reads TGCAGCGTTGAAGTAGGGATCGGTCAGCCCCAGCATTTT. Its protein product is CSVEVGIGQPQHF.

This chain links TRBV7-8 with TRBJ1-5; maybe TRBD1 (5 bases). V was shortened by 2 bases and J by 4 bases, with 12 bases between the two germline ends. Germline lookup yields CDR1 SGHVS and CDR2 FQNEAQ. The CDR3 runs to 15 residues. This chain's CDR3 is CASSLSWDVNQPQHF. CDR3 nucleotide sequence: TGTGCCAGCAGCTTAAGTTGGGACGTGAATCAGCCCCAGCATTTT.

The V gene is TRBV18, the J gene TRBJ2-7; D call uncertain. The V gene lost 0 bases and the J gene lost 6 bases, with 6 bases spanning the gap. The CDR3 totals 12 residues. The germline CDR1 and CDR2 sequences are KGHSH and LQKENI. CDR3 loop: CASSPPTGEQYF. The CDR3 DNA follows: TGTGCCAGCTCACCACCGACGGGCGAGCAGTACTTC.

V gene TRBV30 combines with J gene TRBJ1-2; tentative D call: TRBD1 (5 bases). In germline, CDR1 is GTSNPN, CDR2 SVGIG (reference sequence). The CDR3 loop spans 12 amino acids. The V gene lost 4 bases and the J gene lost 7 bases, with 13 bases spanning the gap. The CDR3 bases are TGTGCCTGGAAGTTCGGGGCGGGTGGCTACACCTTC. Its protein product is CAWKFGAGGYTF.

The chain links TRBV6-1 to TRBJ1-2; 9 positions match TRBD1. The germline gives CDR1 MNHNS, CDR2 SASEGT. The CDR3 runs to 15 residues. V shed 6 bases and J 4 bases; nucleotides not matched to a gene: 9. The chain's CDR3 is CASSAGPGQGYGYTF. As DNA, the CDR3 is TGTGCCAGCAGCGCCGGTCCGGGACAGGGCTATGGCTACACCTTC.

The chain links TRBV6-1 to TRBJ2-6; TRBD1 matches at 9 bases. Unmatched junction bases numbered 0, after V lost 4 bases and J lost 2 bases. CDR1 is MNHNS, CDR2 SASEGT, per germline. There are 15 residues in the CDR3. The CDR3 loop reads CASSGQGAGANVLTF. The CDR3 DNA is TGTGCCAGCAGTGGACAGGGGGCTGGGGCCAACGTCCTGACTTTC.